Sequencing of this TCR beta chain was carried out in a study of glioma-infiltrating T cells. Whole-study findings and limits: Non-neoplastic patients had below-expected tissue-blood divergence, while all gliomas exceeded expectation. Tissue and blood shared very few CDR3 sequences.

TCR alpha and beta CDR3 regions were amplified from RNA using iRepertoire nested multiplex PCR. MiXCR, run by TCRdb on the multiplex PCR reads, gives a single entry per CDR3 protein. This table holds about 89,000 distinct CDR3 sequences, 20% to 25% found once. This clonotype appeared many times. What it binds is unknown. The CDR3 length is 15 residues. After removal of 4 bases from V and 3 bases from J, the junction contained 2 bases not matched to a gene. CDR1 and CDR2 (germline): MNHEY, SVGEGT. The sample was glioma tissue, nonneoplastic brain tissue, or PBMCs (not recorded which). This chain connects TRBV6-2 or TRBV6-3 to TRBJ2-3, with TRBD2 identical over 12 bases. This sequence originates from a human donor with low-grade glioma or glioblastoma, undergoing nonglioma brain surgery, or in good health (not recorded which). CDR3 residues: CASSLTSGRTDTQYF. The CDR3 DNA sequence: TGTGCCAGCAGTTTGACTAGCGGGAGAACAGATACGCAGTATTTT.